This T cell receptor beta chain was recorded in a study of cytomegalovirus exposure and HLA in healthy donors. Both 60 Vbeta primers and 13 Jbeta primers went into the PCR. The repertoire was sequenced with immunoSEQ multiplex PCR; TCRdb's copy has only in-frame clones and lacks some. The sample table includes some 150,000 clones. CDR1 is SGHVS, CDR2 FNYEAQ, per germline. CDR3 length: 18 amino acids. The V gene end was trimmed by 8 bases and the J gene end by 8 bases; junction bases not matched to a gene: 25. Findings of the study overall: Presence/absence comparisons presumed near-even sequencing depth among donors. The study found most TCR sequences rare, yet found some public TCRs in many donors. Most subjects' HLA-A and HLA-B alleles were reportedly predicted from TCR beta sequences.

With respect to this clone: The antigen is unknown.

Sequenced input: PBMCs. The receptor was derived from a woman under 30 in good health and CMV-seronegative. The chain uses TRBV7-6 and TRBJ1-2, with 8 bases that match TRBD1. CDR3 in amino acids: CASGPHVGGQGSGGGYTF. The CDR3 bases are TGTGCCAGCGGCCCCCACGTCGGAGGACAGGGTTCCGGGGGGGGCTACACCTTC. Supplemented by reference TRBV7-6 and TRBJ1-2, the full variable domain reads GAGVSQSPRYKVTKRGQDVALRCDPISGHVSLYWYRQALGQGPEFLTYFNYEAQQDKSGLPNDRFSAERPEGSISTLTIQRTEQRDSAMYRCASGPHVGGQGSGGGYTFGSGTRLTVV.